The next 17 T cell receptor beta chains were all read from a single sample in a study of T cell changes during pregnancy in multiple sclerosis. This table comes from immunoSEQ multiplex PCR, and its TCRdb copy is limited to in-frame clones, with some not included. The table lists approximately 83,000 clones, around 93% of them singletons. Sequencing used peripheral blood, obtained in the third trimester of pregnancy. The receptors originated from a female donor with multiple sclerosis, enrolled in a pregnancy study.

CDR3 loop: CASSPRYLKLQDMNTEAFF. The CDR3 DNA follows: TGCGCCAGCAGCCCTCGATATCTCAAGTTACAGGACATGAACACTGAAGCTTTCTTT. V gene TRBV5-1 combines with J gene TRBJ1-1, with D maybe TRBD1 (5 bases). The germline gives CDR1 SGHRS, CDR2 YFSETQ. There are 19 residues in the CDR3. Trimming took 4 bases from V and 0 from J, leaving 25 bases between them.

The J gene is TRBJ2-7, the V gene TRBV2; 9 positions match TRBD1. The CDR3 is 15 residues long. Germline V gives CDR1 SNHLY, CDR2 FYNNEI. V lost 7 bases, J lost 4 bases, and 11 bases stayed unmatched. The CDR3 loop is CASTRGGTGTYEQYF. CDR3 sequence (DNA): TGTGCCAGCACCAGAGGGGGGACAGGGACGTACGAGCAGTACTTC.

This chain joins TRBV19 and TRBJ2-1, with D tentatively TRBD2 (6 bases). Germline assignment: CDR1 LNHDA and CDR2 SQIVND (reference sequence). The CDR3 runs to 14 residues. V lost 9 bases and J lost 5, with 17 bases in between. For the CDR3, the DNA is TGTGCCAGCCGGGATGGGCGGGGTGACAATGAGCAGTTCTTC. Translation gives CASRDGRGDNEQFF.

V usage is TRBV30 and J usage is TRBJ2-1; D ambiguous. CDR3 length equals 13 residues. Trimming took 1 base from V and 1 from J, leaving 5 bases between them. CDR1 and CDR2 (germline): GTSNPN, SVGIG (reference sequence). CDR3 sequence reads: CAWSGLSYNEQFF. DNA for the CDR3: TGTGCCTGGAGTGGTTTATCCTACAATGAGCAGTTCTTC.

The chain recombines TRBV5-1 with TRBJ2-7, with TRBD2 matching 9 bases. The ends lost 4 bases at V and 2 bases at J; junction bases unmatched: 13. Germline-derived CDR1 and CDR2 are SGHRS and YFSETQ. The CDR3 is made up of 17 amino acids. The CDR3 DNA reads TGCGCCAGCAGCCCCAACTCCCTAGCGGGGCCCCCCTACGAGCAGTACTTC. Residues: CASSPNSLAGPPYEQYF.

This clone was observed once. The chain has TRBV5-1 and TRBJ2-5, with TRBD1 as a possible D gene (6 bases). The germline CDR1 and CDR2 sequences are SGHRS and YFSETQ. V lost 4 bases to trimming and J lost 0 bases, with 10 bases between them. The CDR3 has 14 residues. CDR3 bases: TGCGCCAGCAGCCTCGACAGGAACCAAGAGACCCAGTACTTC. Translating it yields CASSLDRNQETQYF.

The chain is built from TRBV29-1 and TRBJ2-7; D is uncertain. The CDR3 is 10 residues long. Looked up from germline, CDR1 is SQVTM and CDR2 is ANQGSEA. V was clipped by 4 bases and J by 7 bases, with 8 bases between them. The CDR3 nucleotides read TGCAGCGTTGCGTGGCCTGAGCAGTACTTC. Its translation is CSVAWPEQYF.

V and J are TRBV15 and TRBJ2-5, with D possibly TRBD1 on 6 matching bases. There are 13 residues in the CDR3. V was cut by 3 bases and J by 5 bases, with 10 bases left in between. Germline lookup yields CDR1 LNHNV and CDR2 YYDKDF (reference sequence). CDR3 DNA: TGTGCCACCAGCAGGGGGGCTGGGGAGACCCAGTACTTC. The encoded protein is CATSRGAGETQYF.

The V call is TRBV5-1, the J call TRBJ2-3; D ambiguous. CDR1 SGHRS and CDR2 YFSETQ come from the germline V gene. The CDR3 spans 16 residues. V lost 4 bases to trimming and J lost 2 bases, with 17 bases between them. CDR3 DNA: TGCGCCAGCAGCCCGAGAGGATCCCCCTCCACAGATACGCAGTATTTT. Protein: CASSPRGSPSTDTQYF.

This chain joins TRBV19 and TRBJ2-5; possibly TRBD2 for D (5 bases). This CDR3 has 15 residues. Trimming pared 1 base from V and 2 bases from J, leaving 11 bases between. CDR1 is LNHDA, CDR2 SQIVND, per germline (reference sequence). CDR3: CASSIGSRGQETQYF. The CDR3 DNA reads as TGTGCCAGTAGTATAGGAAGTCGGGGACAAGAGACCCAGTACTTC.

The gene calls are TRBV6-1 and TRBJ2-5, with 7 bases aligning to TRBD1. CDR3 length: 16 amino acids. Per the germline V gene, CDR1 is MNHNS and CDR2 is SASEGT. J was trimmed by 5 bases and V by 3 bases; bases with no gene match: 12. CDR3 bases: TGTGCCAGCAGTGACAGGGGGAGTCGGTGGTGGGAGACCCAGTACTTC. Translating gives CASSDRGSRWWETQYF.

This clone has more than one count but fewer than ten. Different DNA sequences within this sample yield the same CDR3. CDR3 protein: CASSPTGGGEQFF. CDR3 coding DNA: TGTGCCAGCTCGCCGACAGGGGGAGGGGAGCAGTTCTTC. The V gene is TRBV18, the J gene TRBJ2-1, with 9 bases that match TRBD1. Germline V lookup: CDR1 KGHSH, CDR2 LQKENI. This CDR3 comprises 13 residues. Trimming took 6 bases from V and 10 from J; bases not matched to a gene: 7.

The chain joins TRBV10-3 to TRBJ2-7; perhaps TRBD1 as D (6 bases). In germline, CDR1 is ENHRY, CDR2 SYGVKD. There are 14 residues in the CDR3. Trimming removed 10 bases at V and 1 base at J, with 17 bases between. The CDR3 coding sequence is TGTGCCACCCGGGACAACCAAAGATCCTACGAGCAGTACTTC. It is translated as CATRDNQRSYEQYF.

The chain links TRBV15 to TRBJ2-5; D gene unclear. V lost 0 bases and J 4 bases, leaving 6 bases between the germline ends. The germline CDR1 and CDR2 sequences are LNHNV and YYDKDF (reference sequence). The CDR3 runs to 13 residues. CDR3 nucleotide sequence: TGTGCCACCAGCAGAGATCTGCGAGAGACCCAGTACTTC. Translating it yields CATSRDLRETQYF.

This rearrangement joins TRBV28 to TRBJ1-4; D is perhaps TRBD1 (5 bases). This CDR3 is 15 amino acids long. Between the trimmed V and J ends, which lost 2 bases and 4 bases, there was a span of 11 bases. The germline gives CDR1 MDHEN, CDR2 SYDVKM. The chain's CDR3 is CASSLRQGSNEKLFF. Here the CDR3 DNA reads TGTGCCAGCAGTTTACGGCAGGGCAGTAATGAAAAACTGTTTTTT. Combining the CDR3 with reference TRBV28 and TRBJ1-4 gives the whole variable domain DVKVTQSSRYLVKRTGEKVFLECVQDMDHENMFWYRQDPGLGLRLIYFSYDVKMKEKGDIPEGYSVSREKKERFSLILESASTNQTSMYLCASSLRQGSNEKLFFGSGTQLSVL.

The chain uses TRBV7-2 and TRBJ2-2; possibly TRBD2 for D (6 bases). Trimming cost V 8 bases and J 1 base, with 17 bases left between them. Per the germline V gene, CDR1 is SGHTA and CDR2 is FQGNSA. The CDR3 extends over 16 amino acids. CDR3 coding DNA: TGTGCCAGCGTCCGTCGGACTACCATGAACACCGGGGAGCTGTTTTTT. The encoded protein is CASVRRTTMNTGELFF. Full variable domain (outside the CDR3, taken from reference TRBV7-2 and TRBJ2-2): GAGVSQSPSNKVTEKGKDVELRCDPISGHTALYWYRQSLGQGLEFLIYFQGNSAPDKSGLPSDRFSAERTGGSVSTLTIQRTQQEDSAVYLCASVRRTTMNTGELFFGEGSRLTVL.

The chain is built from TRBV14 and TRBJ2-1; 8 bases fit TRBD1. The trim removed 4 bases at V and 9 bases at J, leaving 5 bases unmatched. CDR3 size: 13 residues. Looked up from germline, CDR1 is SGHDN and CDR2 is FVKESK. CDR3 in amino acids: CASSPTGGGEQFF. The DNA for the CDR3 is TGTGCCAGCAGCCCCACAGGGGGTGGTGAGCAGTTCTTC. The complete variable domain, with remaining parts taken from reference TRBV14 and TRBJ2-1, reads EAGVTQFPSHSVIEKGQTVTLRCDPISGHDNLYWYRRVMGKEIKFLLHFVKESKQDESGMPNNRFLAERTGGTYSTLKVQPAELEDSGVYFCASSPTGGGEQFFGPGTRLTVL.